A selection of T cell receptor beta chains follows, all from one sample in a study of T cells in Graves' hyperthyroidism and ophthalmopathy. TCRdb processed the multiplex PCR reads anew with MiXCR; each CDR3 protein has one entry. The table lists some 530,000 distinct CDR3 sequences, roughly 23% of them singletons. The sample comprised blood. Every receptor here comes from an older woman with Graves' ophthalmopathy. CDR3s include the opening cysteine and the closing phenylalanine or tryptophan. A D gene is named only where the DNA matches it firmly. Some rows mark clone size as missing; the rest say once, few, many or name a class of expanded clone.

v_call: TRBV5-1; clone_size: few; d_call: TRBD2; j_call: TRBJ2-1; cdr3_aa: CASSLRASGNGGEQFF; cdr3_nt: TGCGCCAGCAGCTTGAGGGCTAGCGGAAATGGGGGTGAGCAGTTCTTC
v_call: TRBV9; clone_size: .; d_call: .; j_call: TRBJ2-1; cdr3_aa: CASSPFAGANEQFF; cdr3_nt: TGTGCCAGCAGCCCTTTCGCGGGGGCCAATGAGCAGTTCTTC
v_call: TRBV10-3; clone_size: few; d_call: .; j_call: TRBJ1-2; cdr3_aa: CAIREIDRGPYSYTF; cdr3_nt: TGTGCCATCAGGGAAATCGACCGGGGCCCCTATAGCTACACCTTC
v_call: TRBV10-3; clone_size: .; d_call: .; j_call: TRBJ2-3; cdr3_aa: CATRTGTDTQYF; cdr3_nt: TGTGCCACCCGTACGGGCACAGATACGCAGTATTTT
v_call: TRBV2; clone_size: few; d_call: .; j_call: TRBJ2-1; cdr3_aa: CASQPGRGQLNEQFF; cdr3_nt: TGTGCCAGCCAGCCAGGGCGGGGGCAGCTCAATGAGCAGTTCTTC
v_call: TRBV27; clone_size: few; d_call: TRBD2; j_call: TRBJ2-2; cdr3_aa: CASSLSWLAANTGELFF; cdr3_nt: TGTGCCAGCAGTTTATCCTGGCTAGCGGCAAACACCGGGGAGCTGTTTTTT
v_call: TRBV28; clone_size: many; d_call: TRBD1; j_call: TRBJ2-4; cdr3_aa: CASRHTYRGEDIQYF; cdr3_nt: TGTGCCAGCAGACACACCTACAGGGGGGAGGACATTCAGTACTTC
v_call: TRBV28; clone_size: many; d_call: TRBD2; j_call: TRBJ2-1; cdr3_aa: CASSLAGGARPPYNEQFF; cdr3_nt: TGTGCCAGCAGTCTAGCGGGAGGGGCCCGACCCCCCTACAATGAGCAGTTCTTC
v_call: TRBV24-1; clone_size: few; d_call: TRBD1; j_call: TRBJ2-1; cdr3_aa: CATSVGQGARYNEQFF; cdr3_nt: TGTGCCACCAGTGTAGGACAGGGGGCCCGCTACAATGAGCAGTTCTTC
v_call: TRBV6-1; clone_size: few; d_call: .; j_call: TRBJ1-2; cdr3_aa: CASSDRERGYTF; cdr3_nt: TGTGCCAGCAGTGATCGGGAGCGGGGCTACACCTTC